This T cell receptor (beta chain) was obtained from a study of T-cell reconstitution after alpha-beta-depleted transplantation in children. Unique molecular identifiers were used in preparing the TCRbeta library. From the PCR reads, TCRdb called clonotypes with MiXCR, one entry per CDR3 protein. The sample contains 600,000 to 700,000 distinct CDR3 sequences, around 17% of which appear only once. The CDR3 consists of 12 residues. The TCR sequence derives from a human donor who donated a stem cell graft to a child with acute myeloid leukemia. The chain couples TRBV21-1 to TRBJ2-4. TRBV21-1 is an annotated pseudogene. Sequences were derived from PBMCs from the stem cell graft donor, sampled from the stem cell graft. CDR3 loop: CASSNAGNIQYF. The CDR3 DNA reads TGTGCCAGCAGCAACGCGGGAAACATTCAGTACTTC.